This T cell receptor (beta chain) stems from a study of shared T cell receptors in the human thymus. The protocol was immunoSEQ multiplex PCR, while the TCRdb copy is restricted to in-frame clones and leaves out a portion. There are approximately 660,000 clones in the sample; over 75% occur only once, and approximately 0.01% lies in the top ten. This CDR3 is built from 14 residues. Germline trimming cut 4 bases from V and 7 bases from J; bases unmatched to any gene: 3. These data were likewise used in another study, on human thymus T cells. That source notes: Resections from corrective heart surgery supplied the thymus tissue.

This sequence joins TRBV5-3 and TRBJ2-1; 12 bases agree with TRBD2. TRBV5-3 is filed as an ORF, its function uncertain. Material: thymocytes. The sequence was obtained from a boy less than two years old with a congenital heart defect. CDR3 in amino acids: CARSLLAGGNEQFF. CDR3 bases: TGTGCCAGAAGCCTTCTAGCGGGAGGGAATGAGCAGTTCTTC.